Listed below are T cell receptor beta chains from one sample, sequenced in a study of T-cell memory formation after mild COVID-19. A single record per CDR3 protein comes from TCRdb applying MiXCR to the 5' RACE reads. The sample shows hundreds of thousands of distinct CDR3 sequences, 13% to 15% of them seen only once. Sequencing was performed on PBMCs or a T cell subset sorted from them (not recorded which). These receptors were obtained from a man between 18 and 29 years old who had mild COVID-19 (a few samples of this study predate the infection). Cell type and time point are not known. CDR3s include the opening cysteine and the closing phenylalanine or tryptophan. A D gene is named only where the DNA matches it firmly. Size values are once, few and many counts, or a class for expanded clones, and some rows have none.

cdr3_aa: CASSLASGTNEKLFF
cdr3_nt: TGTGCCAGCAGCTTAGCGTCAGGGACTAATGAAAAACTGTTTTTT
clone_size: .
v_call: TRBV7-6
cdr3_length: 15
j_call: TRBJ1-4
d_call: .

cdr3_aa: CASSLGERADPSGNTIYF
cdr3_nt: TGTGCCAGCAGCTTAGGGGAGCGGGCAGACCCGTCTGGAAACACCATATATTTT
clone_size: .
v_call: TRBV11-2
cdr3_length: 18
j_call: TRBJ1-3
d_call: .

cdr3_aa: CASSSENTQYF
cdr3_nt: TGTGCCAGCTCGTCTGAAAATACGCAGTATTTT
clone_size: .
v_call: TRBV18
cdr3_length: 11
j_call: TRBJ2-3
d_call: .

cdr3_aa: CASSLDGGAEAFF
cdr3_nt: TGTGCCAGCAGCTTAGATGGAGGTGCTGAAGCTTTCTTT
clone_size: many
v_call: TRBV7-9
cdr3_length: 13
j_call: TRBJ1-1
d_call: .

cdr3_aa: CASSTLSFGGTYGYTF
cdr3_nt: TGTGCCAGCAGTACTTTGAGTTTTGGGGGGACCTATGGCTACACCTTC
clone_size: few
v_call: TRBV12-3/TRBV12-4
cdr3_length: 16
j_call: TRBJ1-2
d_call: .

cdr3_aa: CASSGYNEAFF
cdr3_nt: TGTGCCAGCAGCGGATACAATGAAGCTTTCTTT
clone_size: few
v_call: TRBV7-2
cdr3_length: 11
j_call: TRBJ1-1
d_call: .

cdr3_aa: CASSSLSGGRTGELFF
cdr3_nt: TGTGCCAGCAGCTCGCTCAGCGGGGGGCGAACCGGGGAGCTGTTTTTT
clone_size: .
v_call: TRBV5-4
cdr3_length: 16
j_call: TRBJ2-2
d_call: TRBD2

cdr3_aa: CASSQGVLSYNEQFF
cdr3_nt: TGCGCCAGCAGCCAGGGGGTACTATCCTACAATGAGCAGTTCTTC
clone_size: many
v_call: TRBV5-1
cdr3_length: 15
j_call: TRBJ2-1
d_call: TRBD1

cdr3_aa: CASSLSAGGWKTQYF
cdr3_nt: TGTGCCAGCAGTTTATCCGCAGGGGGCTGGAAGACCCAGTACTTC
clone_size: few
v_call: TRBV27
cdr3_length: 15
j_call: TRBJ2-5
d_call: TRBD1

cdr3_aa: CASSPTGPYTGELFF
cdr3_nt: TGTGCCAGCAGTCCGACAGGGCCCTACACCGGGGAGCTGTTTTTT
clone_size: .
v_call: TRBV6-2/TRBV6-3
cdr3_length: 15
j_call: TRBJ2-2
d_call: TRBD1

cdr3_aa: CASADWRGIMETQYF
cdr3_nt: TGTGCCAGCGCTGACTGGCGGGGTATAATGGAGACCCAGTACTTC
clone_size: many
v_call: TRBV12-3/TRBV12-4
cdr3_length: 15
j_call: TRBJ2-5
d_call: .

cdr3_aa: CASSPRVSPRTEAFF
cdr3_nt: TGTGCCAGCAGCCCCAGGGTGTCCCCTCGGACTGAAGCTTTCTTT
clone_size: .
v_call: TRBV5-4
cdr3_length: 15
j_call: TRBJ1-1
d_call: .

cdr3_aa: CASSLAEGGGVDTQYF
cdr3_nt: TGCGCCAGCAGCTTGGCCGAAGGGGGCGGCGTAGATACGCAGTATTTT
clone_size: few
v_call: TRBV5-1
cdr3_length: 16
j_call: TRBJ2-3
d_call: TRBD1

cdr3_aa: CASSLFGTGNTEAFF
cdr3_nt: TGTGCCAGCAGTTTATTTGGGACAGGAAACACTGAAGCTTTCTTT
clone_size: many
v_call: TRBV27
cdr3_length: 15
j_call: TRBJ1-1
d_call: TRBD1

cdr3_aa: CASSIDFTYEQYF
cdr3_nt: TGTGCCAGTAGTATCGACTTTACCTACGAGCAGTACTTC
clone_size: .
v_call: TRBV19
cdr3_length: 13
j_call: TRBJ2-7
d_call: .

cdr3_aa: CASSRRPVDEKLFF
cdr3_nt: TGTGCCAGCAGCCGCCGCCCGGTCGATGAAAAACTGTTTTTT
clone_size: .
v_call: TRBV6-5
cdr3_length: 14
j_call: TRBJ1-4
d_call: .

cdr3_aa: CASSVPSRITDTQYF
cdr3_nt: TGTGCCAGCAGCGTACCTAGCCGAATCACAGATACGCAGTATTTT
clone_size: .
v_call: TRBV9
cdr3_length: 15
j_call: TRBJ2-3
d_call: .

cdr3_aa: CASSPALGGNYGYTF
cdr3_nt: TGTGCCAGCTCACCCGCTTTAGGCGGCAACTATGGCTACACCTTC
clone_size: .
v_call: TRBV18
cdr3_length: 15
j_call: TRBJ1-2
d_call: .

cdr3_aa: CASSPSESSYNEQFF
cdr3_nt: TGTGCCAGCTCGCCTAGCGAGAGCTCCTACAATGAGCAGTTCTTC
clone_size: .
v_call: TRBV3-1
cdr3_length: 15
j_call: TRBJ2-1
d_call: .

cdr3_aa: CASSYLAGLQEKLFF
cdr3_nt: TGTGCCAGCAGTTACTTAGCGGGACTTCAAGAAAAACTGTTTTTT
clone_size: .
v_call: TRBV6-5
cdr3_length: 15
j_call: TRBJ1-4
d_call: .

cdr3_aa: CASSLGAGAQETQYF
cdr3_nt: TGTGCCAGCAGTTTAGGGGCGGGGGCCCAAGAGACCCAGTACTTC
clone_size: .
v_call: TRBV12-3/TRBV12-4
cdr3_length: 15
j_call: TRBJ2-5
d_call: .

cdr3_aa: CASSFAVADNEQFF
cdr3_nt: TGTGCCAGCAGTTTCGCGGTCGCGGACAATGAGCAGTTCTTC
clone_size: few
v_call: TRBV12-3/TRBV12-4
cdr3_length: 14
j_call: TRBJ2-1
d_call: .

cdr3_aa: CASSPGGGLNTEAFF
cdr3_nt: TGCGCCAGCAGCCCCGGTGGGGGATTGAACACTGAAGCTTTCTTT
clone_size: few
v_call: TRBV4-3
cdr3_length: 15
j_call: TRBJ1-1
d_call: .

cdr3_aa: CSASRTSGAGEQFF
cdr3_nt: TGCAGTGCTAGTAGGACTAGCGGGGCCGGTGAGCAGTTCTTC
clone_size: few
v_call: TRBV20-1
cdr3_length: 14
j_call: TRBJ2-1
d_call: TRBD2

cdr3_aa: CRGHQATNEKLFF
cdr3_nt: TGCAGAGGCCATCAGGCAACTAATGAAAAACTGTTTTTT
clone_size: .
v_call: TRBV20-1
cdr3_length: 13
j_call: TRBJ1-4
d_call: .

cdr3_aa: CASKGRGLGMRDIQYF
cdr3_nt: TGTGCCAGCAAAGGACGAGGGTTGGGAATGAGGGACATTCAGTACTTC
clone_size: .
v_call: TRBV6-5
cdr3_length: 16
j_call: TRBJ2-4
d_call: .

cdr3_aa: CASRWQLNTEAFF
cdr3_nt: TGTGCCAGCAGGTGGCAGCTGAACACTGAAGCTTTCTTT
clone_size: .
v_call: TRBV12-3/TRBV12-4
cdr3_length: 13
j_call: TRBJ1-1
d_call: .